A selection of T cell receptor beta chains follows, all from one sample in a study of blood T cells in healthy people across ages. In TCRdb, the 5' RACE reads were re-called with MiXCR into one record per CDR3 protein. Here the sample spans roughly 730,000 distinct CDR3 sequences, roughly three fifths being singletons. Sequenced input: blood. The receptors stem from a man aged 35 to 55 in good health. CDR3s include the opening cysteine and the closing phenylalanine or tryptophan. Where a row states a size, it is once, few, many or the class of an expanded clone; other rows omit it.

TRBV11-1,TRBJ2-7,-,CASSLAGDREQYF
TRBV5-1,TRBJ2-3,-,CASSASGRALKITDTQYF
TRBV2,TRBJ2-5,few,CASIDVAGGLRETQYF
TRBV21-1,TRBJ2-1,-,CASSSPPGLAGKWEQFF
TRBV15,TRBJ2-5,-,CATSGQSQETQYF
TRBV27,TRBJ2-1,-,CASSLRTSGGASQFF
TRBV7-8,TRBJ2-4,-,CASSWGLAGGPAAKNIQYF
TRBV20-1,TRBJ1-2,-,CSPDSDYGYTF
TRBV6-5,TRBJ2-7,few,CASSYSMPASYEQYF
TRBV20-1,TRBJ2-3,few,CSATLDGGVTDTQYF
TRBV7-7,TRBJ2-5,once,CASSAASGSNGETQYF
TRBV12-3/TRBV12-4,TRBJ2-7,once,CASRERGLAGYEQYF
TRBV9,TRBJ2-1,few,CASSVTSYEQFF
TRBV7-3,TRBJ2-5,-,CASSSSGPGETQYF
TRBV6-1,TRBJ1-2,-,CASLLDRAVYGYTF
TRBV9,TRBJ1-4,-,CASSRDEGYREKLFF
TRBV29-1,TRBJ2-1,few,CSVARASNEQFF
TRBV4-2,TRBJ2-7,few,CASSQVFDEQYF
TRBV28,TRBJ1-1,-,CASSWVRAIGTEAFF
TRBV7-2,TRBJ2-3,-,CASSLLSDTSTDTQYF
TRBV2,TRBJ1-1,-,CASSVYLVNLNTEAFF
TRBV3-1,TRBJ2-5,-,CASSQRPGRQETQYF
TRBV10-3,TRBJ2-3,few,CAISDHPEGDTQYF
TRBV12-3/TRBV12-4,-,-,CASRGVETQYF
TRBV9,TRBJ1-2,-,CASSVDDRGDYGYTF
TRBV24-1,TRBJ2-7,-,CATGQSYEQYF
TRBV27,TRBJ1-2,-,CASRPGGFVGRGYTF
TRBV4-3,TRBJ2-7,few,CASSRSPQGYEQYF
TRBV5-8,TRBJ2-7,-,CASSYRLAGVPGEQYF
TRBV6-1,TRBJ1-4,-,CASSWGQDNEKLFF
TRBV6-5,TRBJ1-1,-,CASSYQRVNTEAFF
TRBV28,TRBJ2-6,many,CASSTQDSGANVLTF
TRBV6-2/TRBV6-3,TRBJ2-1,-,CASSGQGVSYNEQFF
TRBV7-3,TRBJ2-5,-,CASSSTSVGYEQYF
TRBV7-9,TRBJ2-3,-,CATTPGLASPEAVDTQYF
TRBV4-3,TRBJ2-7,few,CASSQRQGPYEQYF
TRBV5-1,TRBJ2-5,-,CASSLKGTVQYF
TRBV4-3,TRBJ1-2,-,CASSPSDRGNYGYTF
TRBV12-3/TRBV12-4,-,-,CATTGGGYEQYF
TRBV6-2/TRBV6-3,TRBJ2-4,many,CASRAPQNIQYF
TRBV28,TRBJ2-7,-,CASSRGGANYEQYF
TRBV20-1,TRBJ2-5,-,CSARPRRNREHQETQYF
TRBV29-1,TRBJ2-3,few,CSVVTTRGPDTQYF
TRBV28,TRBJ2-5,few,CASRQTGASDGQYF
TRBV24-1,TRBJ2-1,-,CATSAPCGGACEQFF
TRBV7-3,-,-,CASSATGRGDEQYF
TRBV28,TRBJ2-3,-,CASSFSSATDTQYF
TRBV29-1,TRBJ1-5,few,CSARTGGGRGQPQHF
TRBV3-1,TRBJ2-1,-,CASSHLGGRHDNEQFF
TRBV20-1,TRBJ2-5,-,CSAPERDRGSETQYF
TRBV4-2,TRBJ2-7,many,CASSHSETSGSSYEQYF
TRBV5-1,TRBJ2-3,-,CASSRSERSTQYF
TRBV7-2,TRBJ1-5,few,CASSFRQGADQPQHF
TRBV12-3/TRBV12-4,TRBJ2-1,-,CASSITSGSRNEQFF
TRBV7-9,TRBJ2-7,-,CASTSDRPSRLSTYEQYF
TRBV18,TRBJ2-7,-,CASSPEEGSYEQYF
TRBV6-5,TRBJ2-4,few,CASSYSGQGYLAKNIQYF